Described below is a single TCR beta chain sequence and its context. Its matching antigen is unknown. The table came from immunoSEQ multiplex PCR; TCRdb's copy has only in-frame clones and leaves some out. The data contain 30,000 to 45,000 clones, approximately 72% of them singletons. The CDR3 sequence is 15 residues long. J gave up 6 bases and V 6 bases, and 10 bases lay outside the gene matches. Germline V gene data show CDR1 as SGHNT and CDR2 as YYREEE (reference sequence). This entry is derived from a study of vaccination effects on CD4 cells after COVID-19. Sequencing was preceded by expansion of antigen-specific CD4+ T cells with viral peptide pools in the ViraFEST assay. Following 10 days of culture, CD4+ T cells were isolated. Between March and December 2020, the person had a SARS-CoV-2 infection that PCR confirmed. They grew around 2.2 million PBMC in each well, adding about 9.5 IU/ml IL-2 and approximately 9.2 ug/ml peptides.

Study-wide points: Convalescent patients were scarce, and early post-infection timepoints were absent.

This sequence originates from a human donor who had a prior SARS-CoV-2 infection. Sequenced here: CD4+ T cells from PBMCs cultured with HCoV-NL63 spike peptides, sampled before COVID-19 vaccination. The chain recombines TRBV5-4 with TRBJ2-2; 8 bases are a match to TRBD2. CDR3 nucleotides: TGTGCCAGCACCACCGGGACTAGTAGCGCCGGGGAGCTGTTTTTT. It codes for CASTTGTSSAGELFF.